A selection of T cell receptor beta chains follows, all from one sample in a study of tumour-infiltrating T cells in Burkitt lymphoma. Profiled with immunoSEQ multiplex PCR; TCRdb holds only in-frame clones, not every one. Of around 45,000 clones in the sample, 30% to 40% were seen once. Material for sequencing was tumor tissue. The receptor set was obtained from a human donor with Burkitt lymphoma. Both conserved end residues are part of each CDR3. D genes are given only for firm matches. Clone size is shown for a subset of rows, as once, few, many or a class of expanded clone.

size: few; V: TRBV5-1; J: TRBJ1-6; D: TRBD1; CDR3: CASSPKGQGGSPLHF; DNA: TGCGCCAGCAGCCCCAAGGGGCAGGGGGGCTCACCCCTCCACTTT
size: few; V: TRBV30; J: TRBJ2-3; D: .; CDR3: CAWSLGVAADTQYF; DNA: TGTGCCTGGAGTCTCGGGGTAGCTGCAGATACGCAGTATTTT
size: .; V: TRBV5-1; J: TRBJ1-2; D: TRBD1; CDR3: CASSTLDRGGFYTF; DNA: TGCGCCAGCAGCACCCTGGACAGGGGCGGGTTCTACACCTTC
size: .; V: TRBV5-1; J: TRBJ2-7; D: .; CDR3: CASSLTGALYEQYF; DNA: TGCGCCAGCAGCTTGACGGGGGCGCTCTACGAGCAGTACTTC
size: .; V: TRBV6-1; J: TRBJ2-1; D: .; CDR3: CASSVQALNEQFF; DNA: TGTGCCAGCAGTGTTCAAGCGCTGAATGAGCAGTTCTTC
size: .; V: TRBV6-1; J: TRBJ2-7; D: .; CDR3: CASSEGLSYEQYF; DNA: TGTGCCAGCAGTGAAGGGCTTTCCTACGAGCAGTACTTC
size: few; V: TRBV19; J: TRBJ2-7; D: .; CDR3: CASSMTLNRKTYEQYF; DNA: TGTGCCAGTAGTATGACCCTGAACAGGAAGACCTACGAGCAGTACTTC
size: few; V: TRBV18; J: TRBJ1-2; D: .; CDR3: CASSPSAGRGGYTF; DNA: TGTGCCAGCTCACCATCGGCAGGTCGAGGTGGCTACACCTTC
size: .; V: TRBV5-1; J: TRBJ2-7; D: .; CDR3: CASSLSFSGAASYEQYF; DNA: TGCGCCAGCAGCTTGAGCTTTTCGGGGGCAGCCTCCTACGAGCAGTACTTC
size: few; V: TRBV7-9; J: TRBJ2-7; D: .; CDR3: CASSLGWGRTSYEQYF; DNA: TGTGCCAGCAGCTTAGGGTGGGGCAGGACCTCCTACGAGCAGTACTTC
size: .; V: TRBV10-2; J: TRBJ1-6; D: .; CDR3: CASTRTYNSPLHF; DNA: TGCGCCAGCACGAGGACTTATAATTCACCCCTCCACTTT
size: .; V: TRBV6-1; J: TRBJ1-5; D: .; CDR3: CASSVLRAGKVLQPQHF; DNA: TGTGCCAGCAGTGTTTTGCGCGCAGGGAAGGTCTTGCAGCCCCAGCATTTT
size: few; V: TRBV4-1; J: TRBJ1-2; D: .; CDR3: CASSQERQGNWGYTF; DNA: TGCGCCAGCAGCCAAGAACGGCAGGGGAACTGGGGCTACACCTTC
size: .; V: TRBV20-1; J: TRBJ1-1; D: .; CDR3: CSTPRGTEAFF; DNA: TGCAGTACCCCCAGGGGAACTGAAGCTTTCTTT
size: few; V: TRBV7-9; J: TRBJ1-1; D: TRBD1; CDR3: CASTQGGRITEAFF; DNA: TGTGCCAGCACCCAGGGGGGGAGGATCACTGAAGCTTTCTTT
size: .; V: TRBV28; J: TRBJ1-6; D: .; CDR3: CASSFSGYNSPLHF; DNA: TGTGCCAGCAGTTTCTCGGGGTATAATTCACCCCTCCACTTT
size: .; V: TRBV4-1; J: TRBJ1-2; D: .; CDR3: CASSRRWGRESYGYTF; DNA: TGCGCCAGCAGCCGGCGTTGGGGCAGGGAGAGCTATGGCTACACCTTC
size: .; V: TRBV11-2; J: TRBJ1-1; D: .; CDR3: CASSRGMNTEAFF; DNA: TGTGCCAGCAGCCGGGGTATGAACACTGAAGCTTTCTTT
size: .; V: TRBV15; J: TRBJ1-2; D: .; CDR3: CATSRDLKGTDGYTF; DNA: TGTGCCACCAGCAGAGATTTGAAAGGGACGGATGGCTACACCTTC
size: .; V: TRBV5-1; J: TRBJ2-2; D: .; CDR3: CASSLPSTGELFF; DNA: TGCGCCAGCAGCTTGCCTAGCACCGGGGAGCTGTTTTTT
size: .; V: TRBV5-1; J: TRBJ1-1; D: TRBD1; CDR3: CASSLPPTGRTEAFF; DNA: TGCGCCAGCAGCTTGCCACCGACAGGGCGGACTGAAGCTTTCTTT
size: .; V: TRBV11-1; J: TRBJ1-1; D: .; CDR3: CASSLFRDMNTEAFF; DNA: TGTGCCAGCAGCCTCTTCCGGGATATGAACACTGAAGCTTTCTTT
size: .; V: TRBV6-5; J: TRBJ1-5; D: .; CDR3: CASRGDPHQPQHF; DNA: TGTGCCAGCCGAGGTGACCCCCATCAGCCCCAGCATTTT